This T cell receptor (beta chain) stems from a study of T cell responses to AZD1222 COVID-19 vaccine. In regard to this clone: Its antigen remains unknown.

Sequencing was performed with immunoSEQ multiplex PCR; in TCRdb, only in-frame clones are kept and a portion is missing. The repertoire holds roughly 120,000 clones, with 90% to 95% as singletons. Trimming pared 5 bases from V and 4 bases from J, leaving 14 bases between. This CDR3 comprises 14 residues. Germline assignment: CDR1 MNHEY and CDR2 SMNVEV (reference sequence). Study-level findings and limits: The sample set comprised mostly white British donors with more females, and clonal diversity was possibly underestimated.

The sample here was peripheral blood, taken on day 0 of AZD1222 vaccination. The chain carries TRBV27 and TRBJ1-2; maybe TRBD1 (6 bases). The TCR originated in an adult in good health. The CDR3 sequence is CASSNGGRGYGYTF. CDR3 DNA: TGTGCCAGCAGTAACGGGGGCAGGGGCTATGGCTACACCTTC.